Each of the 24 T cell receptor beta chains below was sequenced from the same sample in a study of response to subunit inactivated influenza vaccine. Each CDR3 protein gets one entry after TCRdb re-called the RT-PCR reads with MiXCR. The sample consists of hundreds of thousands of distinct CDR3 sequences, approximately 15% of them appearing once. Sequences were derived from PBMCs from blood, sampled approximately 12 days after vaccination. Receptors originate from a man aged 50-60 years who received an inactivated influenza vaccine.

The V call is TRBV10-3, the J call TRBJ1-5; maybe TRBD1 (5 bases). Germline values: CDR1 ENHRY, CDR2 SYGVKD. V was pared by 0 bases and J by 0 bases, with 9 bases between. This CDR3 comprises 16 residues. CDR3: CAISESGVYSNQPQHF. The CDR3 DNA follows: TGTGCCATCAGTGAGTCGGGGGTTTATAGCAATCAGCCCCAGCATTTT.

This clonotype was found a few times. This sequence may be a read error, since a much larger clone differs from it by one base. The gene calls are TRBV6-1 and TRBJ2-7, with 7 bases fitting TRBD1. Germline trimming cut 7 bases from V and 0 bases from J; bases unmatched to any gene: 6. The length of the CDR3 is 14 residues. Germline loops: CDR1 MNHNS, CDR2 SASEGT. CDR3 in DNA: TGTGCCAGCACCCGGACAGGCGACTCCTACGAGCAGTACTTC. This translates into CASTRTGDSYEQYF.

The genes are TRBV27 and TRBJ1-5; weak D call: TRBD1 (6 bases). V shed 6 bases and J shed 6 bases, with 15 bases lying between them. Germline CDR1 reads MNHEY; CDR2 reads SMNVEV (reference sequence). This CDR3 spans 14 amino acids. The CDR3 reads CASSHQGGSQPQHF. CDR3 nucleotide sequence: TGTGCCAGCAGCCACCAAGGGGGTAGTCAGCCCCAGCATTTT.

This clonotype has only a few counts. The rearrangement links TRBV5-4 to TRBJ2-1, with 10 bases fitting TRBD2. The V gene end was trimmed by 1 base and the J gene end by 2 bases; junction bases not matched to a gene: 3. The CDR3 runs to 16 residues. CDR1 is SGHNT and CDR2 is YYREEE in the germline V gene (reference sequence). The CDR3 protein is CASSLSLAGAYNEQFF. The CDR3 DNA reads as TGTGCCAGCAGCTTGTCTCTAGCGGGAGCCTACAATGAGCAGTTCTTC.

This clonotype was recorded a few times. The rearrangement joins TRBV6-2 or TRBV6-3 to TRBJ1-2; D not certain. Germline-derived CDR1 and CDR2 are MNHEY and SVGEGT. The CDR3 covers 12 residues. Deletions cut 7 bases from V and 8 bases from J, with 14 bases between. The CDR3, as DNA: TGTGCCAGCACCGAAAGCAGCAGAGGCTACACCTTC. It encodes CASTESSRGYTF.

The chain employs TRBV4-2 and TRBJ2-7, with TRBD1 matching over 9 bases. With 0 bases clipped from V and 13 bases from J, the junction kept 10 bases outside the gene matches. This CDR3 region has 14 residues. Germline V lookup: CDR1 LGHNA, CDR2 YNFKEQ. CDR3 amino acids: CASSQEQGATRGYF. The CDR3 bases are TGTGCCAGCAGCCAAGAACAGGGGGCCACCCGGGGCTACTTC.

This CDR3 reads CASSLSATQETQYF. CDR3 DNA sequence: TGTGCCAGCAGCTTATCCGCCACTCAAGAGACCCAGTACTTC. The V call is TRBV7-3, the J call TRBJ2-5; D is ambiguous. Trimming took 2 bases from V and 2 from J, leaving 9 bases between them. The CDR3 loop spans 14 amino acids. Germline V gives CDR1 SGHTA, CDR2 FQGTGA. The full variable domain, with the rest looked up from reference TRBV7-3 and TRBJ2-5, is GAGVSQTPSNKVTEKGKYVELRCDPISGHTALYWYRQSLGQGPEFLIYFQGTGAADDSGLPNDRFFAVRPEGSVSTLKIQRTERGDSAVYLCASSLSATQETQYFGPGTRLLVL.

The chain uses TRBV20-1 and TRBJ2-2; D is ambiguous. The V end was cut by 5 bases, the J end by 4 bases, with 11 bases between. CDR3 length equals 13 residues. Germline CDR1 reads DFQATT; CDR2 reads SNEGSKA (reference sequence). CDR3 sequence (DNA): TGCAGTGCTTCGTACGGCGGCACCGGGGAGCTGTTTTTT. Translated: CSASYGGTGELFF.

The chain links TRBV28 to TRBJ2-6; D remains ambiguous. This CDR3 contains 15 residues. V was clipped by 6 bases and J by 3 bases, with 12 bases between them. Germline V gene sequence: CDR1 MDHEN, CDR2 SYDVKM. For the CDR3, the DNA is TGTGCCAGCAGGCCGCTGTCGTTTGGGGCCAACGTCCTGACTTTC. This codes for CASRPLSFGANVLTF.

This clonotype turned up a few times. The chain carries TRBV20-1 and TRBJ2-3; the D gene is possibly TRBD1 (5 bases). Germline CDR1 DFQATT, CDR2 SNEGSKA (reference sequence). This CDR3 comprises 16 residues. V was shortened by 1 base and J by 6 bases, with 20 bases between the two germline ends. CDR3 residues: CSARGWVDKASDTQYF. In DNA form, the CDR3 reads TGCAGTGCTAGAGGATGGGTGGACAAGGCAAGTGATACGCAGTATTTT.

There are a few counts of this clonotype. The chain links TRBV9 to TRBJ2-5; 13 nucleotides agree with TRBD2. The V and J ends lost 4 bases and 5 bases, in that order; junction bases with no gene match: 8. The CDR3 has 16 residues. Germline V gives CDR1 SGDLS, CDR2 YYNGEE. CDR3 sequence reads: CASSPRTSGSWETQYF. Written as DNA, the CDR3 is TGTGCCAGCAGCCCTCGGACTAGCGGGAGTTGGGAGACCCAGTACTTC. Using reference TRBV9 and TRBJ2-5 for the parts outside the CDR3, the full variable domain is DSGVTQTPKHLITATGQRVTLRCSPRSGDLSVYWYQQSLDQGLQFLIQYYNGEERAKGNILERFSAQQFPDLHSELNLSSLELGDSALYFCASSPRTSGSWETQYFGPGTRLLVL.

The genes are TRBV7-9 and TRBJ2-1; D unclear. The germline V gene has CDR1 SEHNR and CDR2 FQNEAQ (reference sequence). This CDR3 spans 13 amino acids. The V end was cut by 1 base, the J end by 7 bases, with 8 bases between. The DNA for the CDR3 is TGTGCCAGCAGCTTAGACTCCCTGAATGAGCAGTTCTTC. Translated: CASSLDSLNEQFF.

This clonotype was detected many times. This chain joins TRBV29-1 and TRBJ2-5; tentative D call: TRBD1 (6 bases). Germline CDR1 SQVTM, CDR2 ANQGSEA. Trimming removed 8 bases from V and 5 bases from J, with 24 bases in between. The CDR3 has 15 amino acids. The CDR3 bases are TGCAGCACCAACCCACTGACAGGCGAGGGCGAGACCCAGTACTTC. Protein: CSTNPLTGEGETQYF.

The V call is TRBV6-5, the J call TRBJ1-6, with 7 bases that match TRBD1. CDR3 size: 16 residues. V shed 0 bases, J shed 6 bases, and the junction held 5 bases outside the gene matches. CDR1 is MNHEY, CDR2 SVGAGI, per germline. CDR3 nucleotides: TGTGCCAGCAGTTACTCGAGACAGGGCATTAATTCACCCCTCCACTTT. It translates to CASSYSRQGINSPLHF.

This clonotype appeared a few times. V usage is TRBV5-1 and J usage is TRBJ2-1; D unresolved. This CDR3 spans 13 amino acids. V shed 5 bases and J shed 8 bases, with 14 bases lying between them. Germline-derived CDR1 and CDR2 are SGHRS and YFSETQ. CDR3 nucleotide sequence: TGCGCCAGCAGTAAGTCCCGAAGCGATGAGCAGTTCTTC. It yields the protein CASSKSRSDEQFF.

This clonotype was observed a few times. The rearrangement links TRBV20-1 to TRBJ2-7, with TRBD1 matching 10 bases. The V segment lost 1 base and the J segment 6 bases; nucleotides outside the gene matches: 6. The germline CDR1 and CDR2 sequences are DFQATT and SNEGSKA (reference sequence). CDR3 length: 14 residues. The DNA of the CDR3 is TGCAGTGCTAGAGGGGGGGACAGGGGTAGCGAGCAGTACTTC. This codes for CSARGGDRGSEQYF.

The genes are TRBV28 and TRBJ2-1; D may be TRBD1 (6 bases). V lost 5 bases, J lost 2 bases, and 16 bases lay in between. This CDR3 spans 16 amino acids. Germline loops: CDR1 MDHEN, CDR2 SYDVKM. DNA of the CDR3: TGTGCCAGCAGTGGCGGAGGTTCAGGGGCCTACAATGAGCAGTTCTTC. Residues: CASSGGGSGAYNEQFF.

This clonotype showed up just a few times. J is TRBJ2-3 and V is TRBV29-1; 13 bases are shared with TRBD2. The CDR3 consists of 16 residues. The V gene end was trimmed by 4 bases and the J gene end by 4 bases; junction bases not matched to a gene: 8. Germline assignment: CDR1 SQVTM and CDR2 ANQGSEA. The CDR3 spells CSVGGTSGIFADTQYF. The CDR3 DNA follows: TGCAGCGTTGGAGGGACTAGCGGGATCTTTGCAGATACGCAGTATTTT.

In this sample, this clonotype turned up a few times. The CDR3 DNA sequence: TGTGCCAGCAGCTTAGATGGAGAGGATACGCAGTATTTT. Translation gives CASSLDGEDTQYF. The chain recombines TRBV11-3 with TRBJ2-3, with D hard to call. The CDR3 spans 13 residues. Germline CDR1 is SGHNT and CDR2 is YENEEA. With 0 bases removed from V and 6 bases from J, the gap between germline ends came to 7 bases.

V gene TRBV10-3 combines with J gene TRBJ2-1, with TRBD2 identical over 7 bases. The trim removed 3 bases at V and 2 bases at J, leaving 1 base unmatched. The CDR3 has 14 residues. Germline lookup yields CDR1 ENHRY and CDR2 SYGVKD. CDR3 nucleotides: TGTGCCATCAGTGACACTAGCGCCTACAATGAGCAGTTCTTC. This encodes CAISDTSAYNEQFF.

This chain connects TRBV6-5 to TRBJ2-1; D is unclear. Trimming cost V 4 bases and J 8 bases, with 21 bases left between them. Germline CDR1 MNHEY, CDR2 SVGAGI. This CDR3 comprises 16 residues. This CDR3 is CASSSKISGLGDEQFF. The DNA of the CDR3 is TGTGCCAGCAGTTCCAAGATTTCTGGCCTCGGCGATGAGCAGTTCTTC.

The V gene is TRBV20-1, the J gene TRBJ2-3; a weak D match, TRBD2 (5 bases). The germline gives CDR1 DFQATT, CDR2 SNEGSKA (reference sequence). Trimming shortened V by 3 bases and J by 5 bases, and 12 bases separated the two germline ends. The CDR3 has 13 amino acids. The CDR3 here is CSASPRERDTQYF. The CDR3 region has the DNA TGCAGTGCTAGTCCCCGGGAACGAGATACGCAGTATTTT.

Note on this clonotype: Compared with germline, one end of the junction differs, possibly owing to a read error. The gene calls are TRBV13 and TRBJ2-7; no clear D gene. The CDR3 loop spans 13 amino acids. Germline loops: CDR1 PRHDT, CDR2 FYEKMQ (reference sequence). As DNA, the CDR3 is TGTGCCAGCAGTACTTACGGATCTGGCGAGCTGTACTTC. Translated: CASSTYGSGELYF.

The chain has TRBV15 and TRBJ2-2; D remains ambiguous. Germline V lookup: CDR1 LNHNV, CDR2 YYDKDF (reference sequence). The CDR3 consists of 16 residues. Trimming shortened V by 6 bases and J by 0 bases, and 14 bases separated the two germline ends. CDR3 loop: CATRPSTLPNTGELFF. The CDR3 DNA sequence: TGTGCCACCAGACCCTCGACCCTTCCGAACACCGGGGAGCTGTTTTTT. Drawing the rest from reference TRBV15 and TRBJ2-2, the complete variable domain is DAMVIQNPRYQVTQFGKPVTLSCSQTLNHNVMYWYQQKSSQAPKLLFHYYDKDFNNEADTPDNFQSRRPNTSFCFLDIRSPGLGDTAMYLCATRPSTLPNTGELFFGEGSRLTVL.